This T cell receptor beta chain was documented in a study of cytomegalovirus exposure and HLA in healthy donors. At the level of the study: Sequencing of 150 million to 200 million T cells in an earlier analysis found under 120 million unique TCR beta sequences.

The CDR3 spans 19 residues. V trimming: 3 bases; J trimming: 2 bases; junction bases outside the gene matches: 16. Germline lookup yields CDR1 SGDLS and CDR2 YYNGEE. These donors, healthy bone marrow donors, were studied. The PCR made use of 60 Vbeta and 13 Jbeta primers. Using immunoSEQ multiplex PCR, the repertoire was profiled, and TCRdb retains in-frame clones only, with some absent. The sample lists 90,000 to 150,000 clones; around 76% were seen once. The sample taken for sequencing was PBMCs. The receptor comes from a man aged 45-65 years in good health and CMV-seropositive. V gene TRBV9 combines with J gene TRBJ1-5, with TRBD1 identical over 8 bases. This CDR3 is CASSDHPGQGARGNQPQHF. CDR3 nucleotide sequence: TGTGCCAGCAGCGACCACCCAGGGCAGGGGGCCCGGGGCAATCAGCCCCAGCATTTT.